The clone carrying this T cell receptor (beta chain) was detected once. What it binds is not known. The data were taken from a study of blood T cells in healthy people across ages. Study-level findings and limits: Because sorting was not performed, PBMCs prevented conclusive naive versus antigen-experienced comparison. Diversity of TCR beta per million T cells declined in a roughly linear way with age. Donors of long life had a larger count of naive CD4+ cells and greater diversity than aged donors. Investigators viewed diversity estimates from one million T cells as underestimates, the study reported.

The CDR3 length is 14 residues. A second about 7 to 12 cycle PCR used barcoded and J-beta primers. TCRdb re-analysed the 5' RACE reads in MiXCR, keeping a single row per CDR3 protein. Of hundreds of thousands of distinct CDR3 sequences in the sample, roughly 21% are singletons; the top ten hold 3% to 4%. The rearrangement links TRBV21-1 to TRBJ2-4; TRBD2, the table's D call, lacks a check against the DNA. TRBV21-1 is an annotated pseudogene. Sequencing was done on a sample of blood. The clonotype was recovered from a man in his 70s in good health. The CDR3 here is CARPGLAGIKFQYF. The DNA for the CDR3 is TGTGCCAGACCGGGACTAGCGGGAATTAAGTTTCAGTACTTC.